These 18 T cell receptor beta chains originate from one sample sequenced in a study of cytomegalovirus exposure and HLA in healthy donors. It was with 60 Vbeta and 13 Jbeta primers that the PCR ran. Measured with immunoSEQ multiplex PCR; TCRdb has only the in-frame clones, and not every one. Of 100,000 to 150,000 clones in the sample, approximately 80% were seen once. Sequencing was carried out using PBMCs. The receptors here all came from a man aged 18 to 29 in good health and CMV-seropositive.

This rearrangement joins TRBV18 to TRBJ2-7; D possibly corresponds to TRBD1 (5 bases). Germline CDR1 reads KGHSH; CDR2 reads LQKENI. V was trimmed by 5 bases and J by 0 bases, leaving 11 bases between them. This CDR3 contains 14 residues. Here the CDR3 DNA reads TGTGCCAGCTCATCCTCAGGGTCCTCCTACGAGCAGTACTTC. Translated, it gives CASSSSGSSYEQYF.

The rearrangement links TRBV7-8 to TRBJ2-2, with 8 bases identical to TRBD1. Germline CDR1 is SGHVS and CDR2 is FQNEAQ. Trimming removed 7 bases from V and 4 bases from J; junction bases left unmatched: 8. The CDR3 contains 15 residues. The CDR3 sequence: CASIATGAGTGELFF. For the CDR3, the DNA is TGTGCCAGCATAGCGACAGGGGCTGGCACCGGGGAGCTGTTTTTT.

This chain uses TRBV11-1 with TRBJ2-2; maybe TRBD1 (5 bases). The CDR3 is 17 residues long. V lost 0 bases to trimming and J lost 6 bases, with 17 bases between them. The germline V gene encodes CDR1 SGHAT and CDR2 FQDESV (reference sequence). CDR3: CASSLAPGLSRPGELFF. The CDR3 nucleotides are TGTGCCAGCAGCTTAGCGCCAGGGTTGAGTCGGCCCGGGGAGCTGTTTTTT.

The chain combines TRBV25-1 with TRBJ1-4; no firm D call. CDR3 length equals 12 residues. The germline gives CDR1 MGHDK, CDR2 SYGVNS. The ends were cut back, 7 bases at V and 12 bases at J, with 15 bases in the middle. The CDR3 DNA follows: TGTGCCAGCACGCCAGGCCCCCCGGAACTGTTTTTT. The encoded protein is CASTPGPPELFF.

This rearrangement joins TRBV2 to TRBJ1-1; D is undetermined. The ends were cut back, 0 bases at V and 0 bases at J, with 11 bases in the middle. CDR1 is SNHLY and CDR2 is FYNNEI in the germline V gene. CDR3 length: 16 residues. As DNA, the CDR3 is TGTGCCAGCAGTGAAGCCGGTGGAGCAGTGAACACTGAAGCTTTCTTT. Protein: CASSEAGGAVNTEAFF.

This clone came up a few times. V usage is TRBV2 and J usage is TRBJ2-7; 11 bases are shared with TRBD2. Trimming removed 4 bases from V and 4 bases from J; junction bases left unmatched: 12. The CDR3 is 17 residues long. Germline lookup yields CDR1 SNHLY and CDR2 FYNNEI. This chain's CDR3 is CASSVMEFSGRAYEQYF. The CDR3 coding sequence is TGTGCCAGCAGTGTCATGGAGTTTAGCGGGAGGGCTTACGAGCAGTACTTC.

This rearrangement joins TRBV10-3 to TRBJ2-1; 8 bases agree with TRBD2. CDR1 is ENHRY and CDR2 is SYGVKD in the germline V gene. This CDR3 spans 14 amino acids. Trimming took 10 bases from V and 4 from J; bases not matched to a gene: 9. DNA of the CDR3: TGTGCCACCAAGGGAGCGGGAGATTACAATGAGCAGTTCTTC. Translation gives CATKGAGDYNEQFF.

The J gene is TRBJ2-3, the V gene TRBV6-1; D unresolved. V was shortened by 6 bases and J by 4 bases, with 14 bases between the two germline ends. From germline, CDR1 is MNHNS and CDR2 SASEGT. This CDR3 is built from 14 residues. CDR3 nucleotides: TGTGCCAGCAGCGCGGCGGTATTGGCAGATACGCAGTATTTT. Its translation: CASSAAVLADTQYF.

This chain uses TRBV6-1 with TRBJ1-1; TRBD1 aligns across 8 bases. The CDR3 runs to 15 residues. Losses at the gene ends were 8 bases for V and 5 bases for J; bases not matched to a gene: 13. Germline V CDR1 and CDR2: MNHNS, SASEGT. The CDR3 DNA reads TGTGCCAGCCCTCAGGGGACAGGTGGTTCGACTGAAGCTTTCTTT. Translation gives CASPQGTGGSTEAFF.

This clone was found once. The chain recombines TRBV11-2 with TRBJ1-2; possibly TRBD1 for D (5 bases). CDR1 is SGHAT and CDR2 is FQNNGV in the germline V gene. The V gene lost 3 bases and the J gene lost 7 bases, with 9 bases spanning the gap. There are 12 residues in the CDR3. The CDR3 sequence is CASSLGGSGYTF. The CDR3 nucleotides read TGTGCCAGCAGCTTGGGGGGTAGTGGCTACACCTTC. The variable domain in full, completed from reference TRBV11-2 and TRBJ1-2, reads EAGVAQSPRYKIIEKRQSVAFWCNPISGHATLYWYQQILGQGPKLLIQFQNNGVVDDSQLPKDRFSAERLKGVDSTLKIQPAKLEDSAVYLCASSLGGSGYTFGSGTRLTVV.

For this clone: Its ends do not fully match the called genes, so a read error is possible. This chain links TRBV11-2 with TRBJ1-1; D possibly corresponds to TRBD1 (6 bases). This CDR3 is built from 11 residues. Germline lookup yields CDR1 SGHAT and CDR2 FQNNGV. CDR3 bases: TGTGCCAGCAGCAGGGGACAACCTTTGATCTTT. As protein: CASSRGQPLIF.

The CDR3 coding sequence is TGTGCCAGCAGCGTAGAATCGGGTCCGAGAAATGAAGCTTTCTTT. Translated, it gives CASSVESGPRNEAFF. V is TRBV9 and J is TRBJ1-1; D ambiguous. The CDR3 extends over 15 amino acids. Deletions cut 0 bases from V and 7 bases from J, with 16 bases between. CDR1 is SGDLS and CDR2 is YYNGEE in the germline V gene.

This rearrangement joins TRBV6-1 to TRBJ1-5; D is uncertain. CDR3 length: 17 residues. V was clipped by 0 bases and J by 7 bases, with 19 bases between them. Looked up from germline, CDR1 is MNHNS and CDR2 is SASEGT. This chain's CDR3 is CASSEARVGGLYQPQHF. CDR3 bases: TGTGCCAGCAGTGAAGCGCGGGTCGGAGGACTGTACCAGCCCCAGCATTTT.

The chain is built from TRBV7-9 and TRBJ1-1, with TRBD1 matching over 7 bases. The V gene's germline CDR1 is SEHNR and CDR2 FQNEAQ (reference sequence). The CDR3 is made up of 13 amino acids. Losses at the gene ends were 5 bases for V and 8 bases for J; bases not matched to a gene: 8. CDR3 residues: CASSKTGAEEAFF. CDR3 sequence (DNA): TGTGCCAGCAGCAAAACAGGGGCCGAAGAAGCTTTCTTT.

J is TRBJ1-1 and V is TRBV5-6; D call uncertain. V lost 1 base and J lost 1, with 8 bases in between. Germline V lookup: CDR1 SGHDT, CDR2 YYEEEE. The CDR3 covers 14 residues. The CDR3 protein is CASSLYRPNTEAFF. The CDR3 DNA follows: TGTGCCAGCAGCTTGTATCGTCCGAACACTGAAGCTTTCTTT.

This chain joins TRBV19 and TRBJ2-1; 7 nucleotides match TRBD2. The ends lost 5 bases at V and 10 bases at J; junction bases unmatched: 14. Per the germline V gene, CDR1 is LNHDA and CDR2 is SQIVND (reference sequence). The CDR3 totals 15 residues. The CDR3 DNA is TGTGCCAGTAGTCGGTCCGGGACTACGGCCGGGGAGCAGTTCTTC. This encodes CASSRSGTTAGEQFF. The complete variable domain, with remaining parts taken from reference TRBV19 and TRBJ2-1, reads DGGITQSPKYLFRKEGQNVTLSCEQNLNHDAMYWYRQDPGQGLRLIYYSQIVNDFQKGDIAEGYSVSREKKESFPLTVTSAQKNPTAFYLCASSRSGTTAGEQFFGPGTRLTVL.

V and J are TRBV5-4 and TRBJ1-2; 7 nucleotides match TRBD1. The CDR3 is made up of 15 amino acids. CDR1 and CDR2 (germline): SGHNT, YYREEE (reference sequence). Trimming cost V 4 bases and J 4 bases; bases outside gene matches: 10. CDR3 in DNA: TGTGCCAGCAGCCTCTCGACAGGGTGGAGCTATGGCTACACCTTC. It translates to CASSLSTGWSYGYTF.

This clone has more than one count but fewer than ten. The chain recombines TRBV5-4 with TRBJ2-7, with 8 bases matching TRBD2. Per the germline V gene, CDR1 is SGHNT and CDR2 is YYREEE (reference sequence). Unmatched junction bases numbered 10, after V lost 7 bases and J lost 7 bases. The CDR3 totals 13 residues. For the CDR3, the DNA is TGTGCCAGCTCAGCGGGGGTCCAGGAAGAGCAGTACTTC. Translation gives CASSAGVQEEQYF.